Sequencing of this TCR beta chain was carried out in a study of shared clonotypes between healthy human individuals. Whole-study findings and limits: Across subsets, estimated richness was generally greater for naive than for memory populations. With a handful of donors compared, approximately 5.5% of naive CD4 clonotypes were shared.

V dropped 9 bases and J dropped 0 bases, with 17 bases sitting between them. This CDR3 is built from 16 residues. The germline gives CDR1 SNHLY, CDR2 FYNNEI. Deep-level settings were used for running the assay. Here immunoSEQ multiplex PCR was the method, and the copy in TCRdb shows in-frame clones only, minus some. Seen here are about 750,000 clones, 85% to 95% observed once, and the top ten hold about 24%. A note on this clone: Its antigen is undetermined.

The naive CD8 population came from CD45RO-negative cells selected for CCR7, without terminally differentiated effector memory CD45RA+ cells. The sample taken for sequencing was naive CD8+ T cells sorted from blood. The sequence derives from a man aged 25-40 years in good health. V and J are TRBV2 and TRBJ2-2, with a tentative D call TRBD2 (5 bases). The CDR3: CARDLGGDTNTGELFF. CDR3 bases: TGTGCCAGAGATTTAGGAGGAGATACGAACACCGGGGAGCTGTTTTTT. The variable domain in full, completed from reference TRBV2 and TRBJ2-2, reads EPEVTQTPSHQVTQMGQEVILRCVPISNHLYFYWYRQILGQKVEFLVSFYNNEISEKSEIFDDQFSVERPDGSNFTLKIRSTKLEDSAMYFCARDLGGDTNTGELFFGEGSRLTVL.